This TCR beta chain was identified in a study of technical replicates of blood from a few donors. The CDR3 sequence is 16 residues long. With 0 bases clipped from V and 1 base from J, the junction kept 2 bases outside the gene matches. Germline CDR1 reads SGHVS; CDR2 reads FNYEAQ. Produced via immunoSEQ multiplex PCR; TCRdb's table is partial and in-frame only. The sample yields roughly 52,000 clones, nearly 95% seen once. What was sequenced was PBMCs. The chain uses TRBV7-6 and TRBJ2-5, with 10 bases fitting TRBD2. The TCR sequence derives from a human donor in good health. Some clones in this sample may be carry-over from other donors' samples. The CDR3 sequence is CASSLASGGFQETQYF. The DNA of the CDR3 is TGTGCCAGCAGCTTAGCTAGCGGGGGGTTCCAAGAGACCCAGTACTTC. The whole variable domain, filled in from reference TRBV7-6 and TRBJ2-5, reads GAGVSQSPRYKVTKRGQDVALRCDPISGHVSLYWYRQALGQGPEFLTYFNYEAQQDKSGLPNDRFSAERPEGSISTLTIQRTEQRDSAMYRCASSLASGGFQETQYFGPGTRLLVL.